A single TCR beta chain is shown here with its context. Its antigen is not identified. The data belong to a study of response to subunit inactivated influenza vaccine. From the RT-PCR reads, TCRdb called clonotypes with MiXCR, one entry per CDR3 protein. The data contain under 550,000 distinct CDR3 sequences, about 8% of them seen just once; the ten biggest clones take up over 10%. The ends were cut back, 5 bases at V and 5 bases at J, with 19 bases in the middle. There are 15 residues in the CDR3. Overall study results and limits: Each seasonal flu vaccination may recruit only limited new T cells, authors suggested.

This chain connects TRBV12-3 or TRBV12-4 to TRBJ2-7; TRBD2 might be the D (6 bases). The TCR sequence derives from a man aged 50-75 years who received an inactivated influenza vaccine. The material sequenced was PBMCs from blood, taken about 24 months after vaccination. This CDR3 reads CASSQFRRPGDEQYF. In nucleotides, the CDR3 is TGTGCCAGCAGTCAATTCAGACGTCCGGGGGACGAGCAGTACTTC.